Shown below are 20 T cell receptor beta chains from a single sample sequenced in a study of beta chain features in type 1 diabetes. Expressed TCRB transcripts were sequenced because the isolated RNA had all been reverse transcribed beforehand. The assay was immunoSEQ multiplex PCR, and TCRdb's table has in-frame clones only and misses some. The sample includes roughly 180,000 clones, roughly an eighth of them seen just once. Sequenced: central memory CD4+ T cells from blood. These receptors all stem from a woman aged 18-29 years in good health.

This clone was detected only a few times. The V call is TRBV18, the J call TRBJ1-5; weak D call: TRBD1 (5 bases). CDR3 length equals 15 residues. Germline V lookup: CDR1 KGHSH, CDR2 LQKENI. The V end lost 2 bases, the J end lost 6 bases, and 14 bases lay between the germline ends. CDR3 DNA sequence: TGTGCCAGCTCACCAAAGGGGACTAAGAGTCAGCCCCAGCATTTT. Its translation: CASSPKGTKSQPQHF.

This clone was seen a few times. The genes are TRBV27 and TRBJ2-7; D perhaps matches TRBD1 (6 bases). Germline V gene data show CDR1 as MNHEY and CDR2 as SMNVEV (reference sequence). Trimming removed 5 bases from V and 5 bases from J, with 13 bases in between. This CDR3 comprises 13 residues. This CDR3 reads CASSLTGPHEQYF. CDR3 sequence (DNA): TGTGCCAGCAGTCTAACAGGGCCCCACGAGCAGTACTTC.

This clone was seen many times. The chain recombines TRBV29-1 with TRBJ2-7; the match to TRBD1 covers 11 bases. Germline V lookup: CDR1 SQVTM, CDR2 ANQGSEA. This CDR3 is 13 amino acids long. V dropped 3 bases and J dropped 3; count of bases not matched to a gene: 1. This CDR3 reads CSVEGTGGYEQYF. The CDR3 DNA reads as TGCAGCGTTGAGGGGACAGGGGGCTACGAGCAGTACTTC.

The genes are TRBV9 and TRBJ2-7, with TRBD1 matching 8 bases. The CDR3 has 15 amino acids. The V segment lost 0 bases and the J segment 6 bases; nucleotides outside the gene matches: 8. Germline V gene lookup returns CDR1 SGDLS and CDR2 YYNGEE. The chain's CDR3 is CASSVASTGALEQYF. Here the CDR3 DNA reads TGTGCCAGCAGCGTAGCCTCGACAGGGGCCCTCGAGCAGTACTTC.

J is TRBJ1-4 and V is TRBV7-9; tentatively, D is TRBD1 (6 bases). The CDR3 loop spans 13 amino acids. V shed 2 bases and J shed 6 bases, with 7 bases lying between them. The V gene's germline CDR1 is SEHNR and CDR2 FQNEAQ (reference sequence). The CDR3 region has the DNA TGTGCCAGCAGCTTATCAGGGGATGAAAAACTGTTTTTT. Translation: CASSLSGDEKLFF.

This clone was found a few times. J is TRBJ2-5 and V is TRBV7-2, with TRBD2 matching over 10 bases. V lost 2 bases to trimming and J lost 5 bases; unmatched junction nucleotides: 11. Per the germline V gene, CDR1 is SGHTA and CDR2 is FQGNSA. This CDR3 spans 17 amino acids. The CDR3, as DNA: TGTGCCAGCAGCTTACGGCTAGCGGGAGAGTCGGGGGAGACCCAGTACTTC. Protein product: CASSLRLAGESGETQYF.

The table lists this clone with a count of one. V gene TRBV21-1 combines with J gene TRBJ1-1; TRBD1 reflects the table's D call only, with no check against the DNA. TRBV21-1 is classified as a pseudogene. The CDR3 totals 14 residues. The DNA of the CDR3 is TGTGCCAGCAGTCTCGGCAGGGCGAACACTGAAGCTTTCTTT. It encodes CASSLGRANTEAFF.

The J gene is TRBJ1-5, the V gene TRBV27, with 7 bases aligning to TRBD1. Per the germline V gene, CDR1 is MNHEY and CDR2 is SMNVEV (reference sequence). This CDR3 is 15 amino acids long. With V trimmed by 5 bases and J by 0 bases, 4 bases remained unmatched. As DNA, the CDR3 is TGTGCCAGCAGTCGCGGGACAGATAGCAATCAGCCCCAGCATTTT. Translation: CASSRGTDSNQPQHF.

This chain joins TRBV30 and TRBJ2-1; TRBD2 is a possible D gene (7 bases). The CDR3 contains 14 residues. The germline V and J ends were trimmed by 3 bases and 4 bases, with 13 bases remaining between them. CDR1 is GTSNPN and CDR2 is SVGIG in the germline V gene (reference sequence). CDR3 region: CAWRGGAQYNEQFF. The CDR3 nucleotides read TGTGCCTGGAGGGGGGGGGCCCAGTACAATGAGCAGTTCTTC.

The chain recombines TRBV28 with TRBJ2-1; D might be TRBD2 (5 bases). The CDR3 totals 14 residues. Germline V gives CDR1 MDHEN, CDR2 SYDVKM. Trimming left V 8 bases short and J 2 bases short, with 13 bases between. The CDR3 protein is CASVRGVTYNEQFF. As DNA, the CDR3 is TGTGCCAGCGTTCGGGGTGTAACCTACAATGAGCAGTTCTTC.

This clone occurred a few times. The V call is TRBV25-1, the J call TRBJ1-1, with unresolved D. Germline values: CDR1 MGHDK, CDR2 SYGVNS. CDR3 size: 13 residues. V lost 4 bases and J 0 bases, leaving 6 bases between the germline ends. In nucleotides, the CDR3 is TGTGCCAGCAGTGCTCTCCTGAACACTGAAGCTTTCTTT. Amino acids: CASSALLNTEAFF.

This clone occurred once. This rearrangement joins TRBV10-2 to TRBJ2-7, with D perhaps TRBD2 (6 bases). Trimming took off 10 bases at V and 12 bases at J, with 25 bases between the two ends. The CDR3 is made up of 13 amino acids. Germline-derived CDR1 and CDR2 are WSHSY and SAAADI. CDR3 in amino acids: CATAGRLVGWGYF. Written as DNA, the CDR3 is TGCGCCACCGCCGGTCGACTAGTGGGTTGGGGGTACTTC.

This clone was observed a few times. The chain has TRBV9 and TRBJ1-2; 7 bases fit TRBD1. The J segment lost 5 bases and the V segment lost 0 bases, leaving 4 bases of the junction unmatched. The germline CDR1 and CDR2 sequences are SGDLS and YYNGEE. The CDR3 contains 14 residues. CDR3 region: CASSVGAGGYGYTF. The CDR3 DNA reads TGTGCCAGCAGCGTAGGTGCAGGGGGGTATGGCTACACCTTC.

This clone appeared a few times. This rearrangement joins TRBV5-5 to TRBJ2-2; no definite D call. Trimming stripped 0 bases from V and 0 bases from J, with 6 bases between. Germline assignment: CDR1 SGHKS and CDR2 YYEKEE (reference sequence). This CDR3 contains 15 residues. CDR3 coding DNA: TGTGCCAGCAGCTTGGTAGTTACGAACACCGGGGAGCTGTTTTTT. Translating it yields CASSLVVTNTGELFF.

This clone has a handful of counts. The chain couples TRBV6-1 to TRBJ2-4; TRBD2 is a possible D gene (6 bases). The CDR3 is made up of 14 amino acids. Per the germline V gene, CDR1 is MNHNS and CDR2 is SASEGT. V was trimmed by 6 bases and J by 6 bases, leaving 15 bases between them. The CDR3 region is CASRREYGGNIQYF. The CDR3 region has the DNA TGTGCCAGCAGACGGGAGTACGGGGGAAACATTCAGTACTTC.

V and J are TRBV6-6 and TRBJ2-4; TRBD2 matches 14 bases. This CDR3 has 16 residues. J gave up 8 bases and V 5 bases, and 8 bases lay outside the gene matches. From germline, CDR1 is MNHNY and CDR2 SVGAGI (reference sequence). The CDR3 loop reads CASSGGTSGRGDIQYF. CDR3 nucleotides: TGTGCCAGCAGTGGGGGGACTAGCGGGAGAGGGGACATTCAGTACTTC.

The V gene is TRBV6-5, the J gene TRBJ2-7; D uncertain. Looked up from germline, CDR1 is MNHEY and CDR2 is SVGAGI. V dropped 4 bases and J dropped 8 bases, with 18 bases sitting between them. The CDR3 totals 14 residues. The CDR3 nucleotides are TGTGCCAGCAGTTTAACTTTGGGCAGGCAAAAGCAGTACTTC. Amino acid sequence: CASSLTLGRQKQYF.

J is TRBJ1-1 and V is TRBV15; no definite D call. The CDR3 covers 13 residues. Germline V lookup: CDR1 LNHNV, CDR2 YYDKDF (reference sequence). V shed 9 bases and J shed 5 bases, with 16 bases lying between them. The CDR3 loop reads CATSEGQGTEAFF. The CDR3 DNA reads as TGTGCCACTTCAGAGGGTCAAGGGACTGAAGCTTTCTTT.

This clone was found a few times. V and J are TRBV28 and TRBJ2-7, with 15 bases lining up with TRBD2. CDR3 length equals 16 residues. Germline V gives CDR1 MDHEN, CDR2 SYDVKM. The junction had 9 bases not matched to a gene; V was cut back by 5 bases and J by 7 bases. This chain's CDR3 is CASSPVGLAGGHEQYF. The CDR3 bases are TGTGCCAGCAGTCCGGTCGGACTAGCGGGAGGGCATGAGCAGTACTTC. Variable domain in full (rest from reference TRBV28 and TRBJ2-7): DVKVTQSSRYLVKRTGEKVFLECVQDMDHENMFWYRQDPGLGLRLIYFSYDVKMKEKGDIPEGYSVSREKKERFSLILESASTNQTSMYLCASSPVGLAGGHEQYFGPGTRLTVT.

This clone was seen more than once but under ten times. This sequence joins TRBV6-1 and TRBJ2-1, with D possibly being TRBD2 (5 bases). With 4 bases removed from V and 1 base from J, the gap between germline ends came to 11 bases. Germline CDR1 MNHNS, CDR2 SASEGT. This CDR3 comprises 15 residues. CDR3 DNA sequence: TGTGCCAGCAGTGCTAGCTTCTTTTCCTACAATGAGCAGTTCTTC. Translated, it gives CASSASFFSYNEQFF.